These 11 T cell receptor beta chains share one sample of origin, sequenced in a study of shared clonotypes between healthy human individuals (dated by TCRdb to the early 2020s). CD8 naive samples were CD45RO-negative cells positively selected for CCR7, giving a CD45RA+CCR7+ population that excluded TemRA cells. Preparation of the library involved the immunoSEQ multiplex PCR assay. TCRdb took this table from immuneACCESS and kept in-frame rearrangements with V and J called. Such tables lack part of the clones; where checked against another copy, unresolved V genes explain under half of the gap, and the rest is unexplained. The sample includes around 2.1 million clones, with approximately 94% observed a single time. The ten biggest clones cover 1.5% to 2% of the sample. Material: naive CD8+ T cells from PBMCs. Interpreted using the paper, the cell subset or site label stands for: CD45RA+CCR7+. The receptors here all came from a man aged 18 to 29 in good health. Some clones in this sample may be carry-over from other donors' samples.

The rearrangement uses TRBV7-9 and TRBJ2-1; 8 bases match TRBD2. The CDR3 has 16 amino acids. Per germline, CDR1 SEHNR and CDR2 FQNEAQ (reference sequence). Trimming removed 2 bases from V and 6 bases from J; junction bases left unmatched: 9. CDR3 sequence reads: CASSLWAGTRGNEQFF. The CDR3 coding sequence is TGTGCCAGCAGCTTATGGGCCGGGACTAGAGGCAATGAGCAGTTCTTC.

The CDR3 loop is CASSHRFEQYF. CDR3 DNA: TGTGCCAGCAGCCACCGGTTCGAGCAGTACTTC. The chain couples TRBV27 to TRBJ2-7; D gene uncertain. This CDR3 has 11 residues. Germline lookup yields CDR1 MNHEY and CDR2 SMNVEV (reference sequence). V lost 6 bases and J lost 6, with 9 bases in between.

The chain links TRBV9 to TRBJ2-2, with a tentative D call TRBD2 (7 bases). The V gene lost 3 bases and the J gene lost 6 bases, with 21 bases spanning the gap. The CDR3 runs 17 residues. Germline V gene lookup returns CDR1 SGDLS and CDR2 YYNGEE. CDR3 loop: CASSAAGAYWEAGELFF. The CDR3 region has the DNA TGTGCCAGCAGCGCTGCGGGGGCTTACTGGGAGGCCGGGGAGCTGTTTTTT.

The chain carries TRBV4-2 and TRBJ2-7; 8 bases line up with TRBD2. V gave up 4 bases and J gave up 5 bases; unmatched junction bases: 10. Germline values: CDR1 LGHNA, CDR2 YNFKEQ. CDR3 length: 15 residues. In DNA, the CDR3 is TGTGCCAGCAGCCCCCTCGGGGGGGACGGCCACGAGCAGTACTTC. Encoded protein: CASSPLGGDGHEQYF.

The CDR3 here is CASSPGLAEAFF. The DNA of the CDR3 is TGTGCCAGTAGCCCCGGACTCGCTGAAGCTTTCTTT. V is TRBV19 and J is TRBJ1-1; no clear D. CDR3 size: 12 residues. The ends were cut back, 6 bases at V and 6 bases at J, with 11 bases in the middle. Germline-derived CDR1 and CDR2 are LNHDA and SQIVND (reference sequence).

This chain connects TRBV23-1 to TRBJ2-7; D unresolved. Being an ORF, TRBV23-1 has a function that is uncertain. The CDR3 has 16 amino acids. V dropped 4 bases and J dropped 10 bases, with 26 bases sitting between them. The chain's CDR3 is CASSRPNVSISGSQYF. Written as DNA, the CDR3 is TGCGCCAGCAGTCGCCCCAACGTCTCGATCTCCGGCTCCCAGTACTTC.

The chain employs TRBV27 and TRBJ2-3, with D perhaps matching TRBD2 (6 bases). In germline, CDR1 is MNHEY, CDR2 SMNVEV (reference sequence). V was pared by 2 bases and J by 4 bases, with 7 bases between. CDR3 length equals 13 residues. CDR3 sequence: CASSLIAADTQYF. CDR3 bases: TGTGCCAGCAGTTTAATAGCGGCAGATACGCAGTATTTT.

This clone appeared a few times. V and J are TRBV4-1 and TRBJ1-5; tentatively, D is TRBD1 (5 bases). V gave up 0 bases and J gave up 6 bases, with 15 bases separating them. CDR1 is MGHRA and CDR2 is YSYEKL in the germline V gene. The CDR3 is 16 amino acids. The CDR3 is CASSQDPVRDSQPQHF. CDR3 in DNA: TGCGCCAGCAGCCAAGATCCTGTCAGGGATAGTCAGCCCCAGCATTTT.

The chain links TRBV28 to TRBJ1-2; D remains ambiguous. Germline V lookup: CDR1 MDHEN, CDR2 SYDVKM. The CDR3 contains 16 residues. V lost 5 bases and J 7 bases, leaving 23 bases between the germline ends. CDR3 in amino acids: CASSPISGGVLFGYTF. As DNA, the CDR3 is TGTGCCAGCAGTCCGATATCCGGCGGGGTTCTATTTGGCTACACCTTC.

This clone was detected once. The chain uses TRBV7-9 and TRBJ2-3; 9 bases agree with TRBD1. This CDR3 spans 16 amino acids. Looked up from germline, CDR1 is SEHNR and CDR2 is FQNEAQ (reference sequence). After removal of 2 bases from V and 4 bases from J, the junction contained 7 bases not matched to a gene. The CDR3 nucleotides read TGTGCCAGCAGCTTAAGAGTGGGGACAGGGTCAGATACGCAGTATTTT. Translating gives CASSLRVGTGSDTQYF.

The count of this clone is one. This chain joins TRBV7-6 and TRBJ1-3; D possibly corresponds to TRBD1 (5 bases). Trimming took 3 bases from V and 8 from J, leaving 14 bases between them. The CDR3 is 14 amino acids. The germline V gene has CDR1 SGHVS and CDR2 FNYEAQ. In nucleotides, the CDR3 is TGTGCCAGCAGCTTCAACGGGGGACGGGACACCATATATTTT. Translated, it gives CASSFNGGRDTIYF.